The 23 T cell receptor beta chains below were found in one sample sequenced in a study of T-cell reconstitution after alpha-beta-depleted transplantation in children. The TCRbeta library was prepared with unique molecular identifiers. One entry per CDR3 protein, called by TCRdb with MiXCR from the PCR reads. Here the sample spans approximately 250,000 distinct CDR3 sequences, 9.7% being singletons. The sequencing here drew on PBMCs from the stem cell graft donor, taken from the stem cell graft. All receptors come from a human donor who donated a stem cell graft to a child with SCID.

This clonotype was counted many times. This chain links TRBV5-1 with TRBJ2-3, with 11 nucleotides matching TRBD2. This CDR3 has 16 amino acids. Germline V gives CDR1 SGHRS, CDR2 YFSETQ. Germline trimming cut 4 bases from V and 1 base from J; bases unmatched to any gene: 5. In nucleotides, the CDR3 is TGCGCCAGCAGCCACCAGACTAGCGGGGGCACAGATACGCAGTATTTT. Translation: CASSHQTSGGTDTQYF. Filled out from reference TRBV5-1 and TRBJ2-3, the complete variable domain reads KAGVTQTPRYLIKTRGQQVTLSCSPISGHRSVSWYQQTPGQGLQFLFEYFSETQRNKGNFPGRFSGRQFSNSRSEMNVSTLELGDSALYLCASSHQTSGGTDTQYFGPGTRLTVL.

This clonotype was detected many times. The rearrangement joins TRBV5-1 to TRBJ2-7; D gene ambiguous. V was pared by 0 bases and J by 2 bases, with 9 bases between. The germline gives CDR1 SGHRS, CDR2 YFSETQ. The CDR3 runs 14 residues. In nucleotides, the CDR3 is TGCGCCAGCAGCTTGGGGAGAGCCACCTACGAGCAGTACTTC. Its translation is CASSLGRATYEQYF. The complete variable domain, with remaining parts taken from reference TRBV5-1 and TRBJ2-7, reads KAGVTQTPRYLIKTRGQQVTLSCSPISGHRSVSWYQQTPGQGLQFLFEYFSETQRNKGNFPGRFSGRQFSNSRSEMNVSTLELGDSALYLCASSLGRATYEQYFGPGTRLTVT.

In this sample, this clonotype turned up many times. The chain has TRBV5-1 and TRBJ2-7, with D maybe TRBD2 (6 bases). The CDR3 totals 15 residues. Germline CDR1 reads SGHRS; CDR2 reads YFSETQ. Trimming pared 4 bases from V and 3 bases from J, leaving 17 bases between. CDR3 coding DNA: TGCGCCAGCAGCCCCTCGGGCGGGGATCACTACGAGCAGTACTTC. Translation gives CASSPSGGDHYEQYF.

This clonotype was counted ten times or more. This chain links TRBV15 with TRBJ2-3; D unclear. The germline V gene has CDR1 LNHNV and CDR2 YYDKDF (reference sequence). Trimming took off 1 base at V and 1 base at J, with 6 bases between the two ends. This CDR3 spans 14 amino acids. This CDR3 reads CATSRGLRTDTQYF. The DNA of the CDR3 is TGTGCCACCAGCAGAGGGCTACGCACAGATACGCAGTATTTT.

This clonotype appeared many times. This chain joins TRBV5-1 and TRBJ2-7; 7 bases align to TRBD1. Germline assignment: CDR1 SGHRS and CDR2 YFSETQ. The CDR3 spans 15 residues. The V gene end was trimmed by 5 bases and the J gene end by 3 bases; junction bases not matched to a gene: 11. DNA for the CDR3: TGCGCCAGCAGGGCTGAGGGGGCGCGTAGCTACGAGCAGTACTTC. Its protein is CASRAEGARSYEQYF.

This clonotype was seen only a few times. V gene TRBV5-1 combines with J gene TRBJ1-2; D is possibly TRBD1 (5 bases). The CDR3 loop spans 15 amino acids. The V gene lost 0 bases and the J gene lost 7 bases, with 16 bases spanning the gap. Per the germline V gene, CDR1 is SGHRS and CDR2 is YFSETQ. The CDR3 coding sequence is TGCGCCAGCAGCTTGGACGTCAGGGTACGGAGTGGCTACACCTTC. It is translated as CASSLDVRVRSGYTF.

In its sample, this clonotype was seen many times. This chain connects TRBV20-1 to TRBJ1-5; no clear D. Trimming cost V 3 bases and J 9 bases, with 12 bases left between them. This CDR3 region has 12 residues. CDR1 and CDR2 (germline): DFQATT, SNEGSKA (reference sequence). This chain's CDR3 is CSASFGVRPQHF. In nucleotides, the CDR3 is TGCAGTGCTAGTTTCGGGGTGCGGCCCCAGCATTTT.

This clonotype was found many times. The chain couples TRBV20-1 to TRBJ2-2; 9 bases line up with TRBD2. Germline V CDR1 and CDR2: DFQATT, SNEGSKA (reference sequence). The CDR3 covers 14 residues. V shed 5 bases, J shed 9 bases, and the junction held 10 bases outside the gene matches. Here the CDR3 reads CSARVGTSSRELFF. CDR3 bases: TGCAGTGCTCGGGTCGGGACTAGCTCCAGGGAGCTGTTTTTT.

At least ten counts were recorded for this clonotype. The chain uses TRBV6-5 and TRBJ2-7; TRBD2 matches at 7 bases. Germline lookup yields CDR1 MNHEY and CDR2 SVGAGI. V gave up 0 bases and J gave up 5 bases; unmatched junction bases: 7. The CDR3 runs to 15 residues. The CDR3 bases are TGTGCCAGCAGTTACTCTGGGGGGGTTCGGCACGAGCAGTACTTC. This sequence encodes CASSYSGGVRHEQYF.

This clonotype was seen ten or more times. This rearrangement joins TRBV7-2 to TRBJ1-1; no reliable D call. Trimming shortened V by 1 base and J by 4 bases, and 7 bases separated the two germline ends. The CDR3 runs 13 residues. Germline loops: CDR1 SGHTA, CDR2 FQGNSA. Here the CDR3 reads CASSLEGSTEAFF. The CDR3 DNA is TGTGCCAGCAGCTTAGAAGGGTCCACTGAAGCTTTCTTT.

The genes are TRBV5-1 and TRBJ1-1; D is uncertain. The CDR3 runs to 12 residues. Germline assignment: CDR1 SGHRS and CDR2 YFSETQ. V was shortened by 4 bases and J by 8 bases, with 12 bases between the two germline ends. CDR3: CASSPPGVEAFF. CDR3 DNA sequence: TGCGCCAGCAGCCCCCCTGGGGTGGAAGCTTTCTTT.

This clonotype appeared many times. The gene calls are TRBV12-3 or TRBV12-4 and TRBJ1-1; D might be TRBD1 (5 bases). V lost 6 bases, J lost 4 bases, and 18 bases lay in between. The CDR3 loop spans 15 amino acids. The CDR3 DNA reads TGTGCCAGCAGCCCGGGGTCGGGGGGGATCACTGAAGCTTTCTTT. This encodes CASSPGSGGITEAFF.

This clonotype was observed many times. The chain couples TRBV5-1 to TRBJ2-6; 7 bases map to TRBD1. This CDR3 region has 17 residues. Germline values: CDR1 SGHRS, CDR2 YFSETQ. Trimming at V came to 4 bases and at J to 2 bases, leaving 9 bases not matched to a gene. CDR3 sequence (DNA): TGCGCCAGCAGCAATCAGGGGGATTTAGCTGGGGCCAACGTCCTGACTTTC. This gives the protein CASSNQGDLAGANVLTF.

The sample holds many counts of this clonotype. The chain joins TRBV20-1 to TRBJ2-7; the match to TRBD1 covers 9 bases. This CDR3 has 14 residues. The V and J ends lost 0 bases and 5 bases, in that order; junction bases with no gene match: 5. Germline lookup yields CDR1 DFQATT and CDR2 SNEGSKA (reference sequence). CDR3 in amino acids: CSARDGQGSHEQYF. The CDR3 DNA reads as TGCAGTGCTAGAGACGGACAGGGGTCCCACGAGCAGTACTTC.

Ten or more counts support this clonotype. CDR3 region: CSGGDSPSKNIQYF. In nucleotides, the CDR3 is TGCAGTGGGGGGGATTCCCCTAGCAAAAACATTCAGTACTTC. The chain uses TRBV20-1 and TRBJ2-4, with a weak D call TRBD2 (6 bases). The CDR3 spans 14 residues. Per the germline V gene, CDR1 is DFQATT and CDR2 is SNEGSKA (reference sequence). With 7 bases removed from V and 3 bases from J, the gap between germline ends came to 16 bases.

This clonotype was observed many times. The V call is TRBV20-1, the J call TRBJ2-7; TRBD2 matches 10 bases. V shed 3 bases, J shed 1 base, and the junction held 9 bases outside the gene matches. This CDR3 has 16 residues. The germline gives CDR1 DFQATT, CDR2 SNEGSKA (reference sequence). The CDR3 nucleotides read TGCAGTGCTAGTGGGCTAGCGGGGGCCTATTCCTACGAGCAGTACTTC. Encoded protein: CSASGLAGAYSYEQYF.

This clonotype was observed at least ten times. J is TRBJ1-4 and V is TRBV4-1; tentatively, D is TRBD1 (6 bases). Deletions cut 0 bases from V and 10 bases from J, with 15 bases between. The CDR3 consists of 15 residues. The V gene's germline CDR1 is MGHRA and CDR2 YSYEKL. As DNA, the CDR3 is TGCGCCAGCAGCCAAGATCCCCAGGGGTTCGGAAAACTGTTTTTT. This sequence encodes CASSQDPQGFGKLFF.

This clonotype was seen at least ten times. Written as DNA, the CDR3 is TGTGCCAGCAGTCCCCAGGGACTAGCGTTGGCCGGGGAGCTGTTTTTT. This encodes CASSPQGLALAGELFF. The chain employs TRBV27 and TRBJ2-2; the match to TRBD2 covers 10 bases. Germline V gene lookup returns CDR1 MNHEY and CDR2 SMNVEV (reference sequence). V was pared by 5 bases and J by 6 bases, with 9 bases of the junction left unmatched. This CDR3 comprises 16 residues.

The table lists this clonotype with a few counts. The chain is built from TRBV7-2 and TRBJ2-1; 13 positions agree with TRBD2. The CDR3 is made up of 14 amino acids. V dropped 9 bases and J dropped 6; count of bases not matched to a gene: 5. Germline values: CDR1 SGHTA, CDR2 FQGNSA. The CDR3 sequence: CASTLAGGRNEQFF. The CDR3 region has the DNA TGTGCCAGTACACTAGCGGGGGGGCGCAATGAGCAGTTCTTC.

This clonotype was seen many times. V is TRBV7-3 and J is TRBJ2-2; D ambiguous. The CDR3 runs 16 residues. CDR1 is SGHTA and CDR2 is FQGTGA in the germline V gene. With 2 bases removed from V and 0 bases from J, the gap between germline ends came to 10 bases. The CDR3 loop reads CASSLFGPPNTGELFF. CDR3 sequence (DNA): TGTGCCAGCAGCTTATTCGGCCCTCCGAACACCGGGGAGCTGTTTTTT.

The chain couples TRBV5-1 to TRBJ1-4; D uncertain. Trimming left V 3 bases short and J 6 bases short, with 9 bases between. Germline CDR1 reads SGHRS; CDR2 reads YFSETQ. The CDR3 runs to 13 residues. The CDR3 region is CASSYRVDEKLFF. The CDR3 bases are TGCGCCAGCAGCTACCGGGTGGATGAAAAACTGTTTTTT.

In this sample, this clonotype turned up many times. The chain combines TRBV5-6 with TRBJ2-1; 8 bases fit TRBD1. V trimming: 0 bases; J trimming: 0 bases; junction bases outside the gene matches: 5. From germline, CDR1 is SGHDT and CDR2 YYEEEE. This CDR3 is 17 amino acids long. CDR3 nucleotide sequence: TGTGCCAGCAGCTTGGGGGCAGGGGGCGTCTCCTACAATGAGCAGTTCTTC. This sequence encodes CASSLGAGGVSYNEQFF.

Of note for this clonotype: A much larger clone differs by one base, so this may be a read error. The chain couples TRBV5-5 to TRBJ1-5; tentative D call: TRBD1 (6 bases). The length of the CDR3 is 14 residues. Germline V CDR1 and CDR2: SGHKS, YYEKEE (reference sequence). CDR3 DNA: TGTGCCAGCAGCATCGGGACAAGCAATCGGCCCCAGCATTTT. Protein sequence: CASSIGTSNRPQHF. Complete variable domain (other parts from reference TRBV5-5 and TRBJ1-5): DAGVTQSPTHLIKTRGQQVTLRCSPISGHKSVSWYQQVLGQGPQFIFQYYEKEERGRGNFPDRFSARQFPNYSSELNVNALLLGDSALYLCASSIGTSNRPQHFGDGTRLSIL.